Listed below are T cell receptor beta chains from one sample, sequenced in a study of vaccination effects on CD4 cells after COVID-19. Assay: immunoSEQ multiplex PCR; the TCRdb copy retains only in-frame clones and omits some. In the table there are tens of thousands of clones, roughly 74% of which are singletons. Their antigen targets remain unknown. Sequences were derived from CD4+ T cells from PBMCs cultured with SARS-CoV-2 spike peptides, sampled before COVID-19 vaccination. The receptor source for this set is a human donor who received a COVID-19 vaccine. CDR3s include the opening cysteine and the closing phenylalanine or tryptophan.

V	J	length	CDR3
TRBV2	TRBJ1-2	14	CASIVRVTNYGYTF
TRBV2	TRBJ1-5	13	CASSGRVNQPQHF
TRBV4-2	TRBJ1-1	15	CASSQDWEGLVEAFF
TRBV15	TRBJ2-2	15	CATSSETGNTGELFF
TRBV9	TRBJ1-4	14	CASSVGPSNEKLFF
TRBV6-2/TRBV6-3	TRBJ2-5	15	CASSLISGGQETQYF
TRBV7-2	TRBJ1-2	13	CASSWYSNYGYTF
TRBV9	TRBJ1-3	17	CASSVVPKPGTRNTIYF
TRBV6-5	TRBJ2-7	15	CASSRLAGRVYEQYF
TRBV2	TRBJ2-3	17	CASRPGTTGGGGDTQYF
TRBV3-1/TRBV3-2	TRBJ2-7	16	CASSQLGAGGPWEQYF
TRBV11-2	TRBJ1-1	16	CASSLKFGEMNTEAFF
TRBV11-1	TRBJ1-1	11	CASSLGSLAFF
TRBV7-9	TRBJ2-7	16	CASSFGLAGEGNEQYF
TRBV19	TRBJ2-1	16	CASSIDLASGSFGQFF
TRBV10-1	TRBJ2-1	15	CASSELYGLYNEQFF
TRBV6-5	TRBJ2-5	14	CAATRDRGRETQYF
TRBV4-2	TRBJ1-5	14	CASSQDRRNQPQHF
TRBV19	TRBJ1-2	16	CASTRGGQRRAGGYTF
TRBV5-1	TRBJ2-1	14	CASRLGQGRGEQFF
TRBV5-1	TRBJ2-1	14	CASSSPGQYNEQFF
TRBV5-1	TRBJ2-1	17	CASSPGEGTGGYNEQFF
TRBV10-3	TRBJ1-5	18	CAISGSHKRDDSNQPQHF
TRBV5-1	TRBJ2-2	14	CASRGEFLTGELFF
TRBV5-1	TRBJ1-1	14	CASGATGRFTEAFF
TRBV10-3	TRBJ2-2	12	CAISGGPGELFF
TRBV27	TRBJ1-1	13	CASSPRTNTEAFF